This is a list of T cell receptor beta chains from one sample in a study of identical twins. TCRdb called the 5' RACE reads again in MiXCR, with one record for every CDR3 protein. The sample has more than 600,000 distinct CDR3 sequences; roughly 18% are singletons. The same sample was also studied in work on T cells expressing NK-cell markers.

Sequences were obtained from PBMCs. These receptors were collected from a woman under 30 in good health. Each CDR3 is given with its conserved first and last residue. A D gene is named only where the DNA matches it firmly. Rows may omit the clone size; those that give it use once, few, many or a size class.

j_call clone_size v_call d_call cdr3_nt cdr3_aa
TRBJ2-1 NA TRBV25-1 NA TGTGCCAGCAGGGGTTGGACTGAGCAGTTCTTC CASRGWTEQFF
TRBJ1-4 few TRBV12-3/TRBV12-4 NA TGTGCCAGCAGTTCGGACAGTGAGGCGCGTGGGGAACTGTTTTTT CASSSDSEARGELFF
TRBJ2-7 many TRBV4-2 TRBD2 TGTGCCAGCAGCCCCGGGACTAGCGGGAGTTACGAGCAGTACTTC CASSPGTSGSYEQYF
TRBJ1-1 NA TRBV5-1 NA TGCGCCAGCAGCGGGACAATCCGGGGAACTGAAGCTTTCTTT CASSGTIRGTEAFF
TRBJ1-2 few TRBV19 TRBD1 TGTGCCAGTAGTAATCCATTGGGACAGTTGAATGGCTACACCTTC CASSNPLGQLNGYTF
TRBJ2-3 NA TRBV5-4 TRBD2 TGTGCCAGCAGCTTACGGACTAGCGGGGGGCATAGCACAGATACGCAGTATTTT CASSLRTSGGHSTDTQYF
TRBJ2-7 once TRBV12-3/TRBV12-4 NA TGTGCCAGCAGTTTGGGGGGAGCTCTCTACGAGCAGTACTTC CASSLGGALYEQYF
TRBJ2-7 NA TRBV20-1 TRBD1 TGCAGTGCTAGAGATCTCGGACAGGGGGACGAGCAGTACTTC CSARDLGQGDEQYF
TRBJ2-5 NA TRBV7-6 NA TGTGCCAGCAGCTTAGCATCGGGGTTACGGGAGACCCAGTACTTC CASSLASGLRETQYF
TRBJ2-1 few TRBV5-1 TRBD2 TGCGCCAGCAGCACTCGGACTAGCGGGTCGATTCGTAATGAGCAGTTCTTC CASSTRTSGSIRNEQFF
TRBJ1-1 NA TRBV6-1 NA TGTGCCAGCAGTGAGTTTAAGAAGAACACTGAAGCTTTCTTT CASSEFKKNTEAFF
TRBJ2-1 NA TRBV7-8 NA TGTGCCAGCAGCTTATTCAGCGGTCTACACAATGAGCAGTTCTTC CASSLFSGLHNEQFF
TRBJ2-1 NA TRBV7-9 NA TGTGCCAGCAGCTTAGGGGGCGAGGTTCTATACAATGAGCAGTTCTTC CASSLGGEVLYNEQFF
TRBJ2-7 NA TRBV9 TRBD1 TGTGCCAGCAGCCCTACCGGGACAGGGGACACCTACGAGCAGTACTTC CASSPTGTGDTYEQYF
TRBJ1-1 few TRBV7-8 NA TGTGCCAGCAGCTCTGACGGGGGAGGGACTGAAGCTTTCTTT CASSSDGGGTEAFF
TRBJ2-3 NA TRBV20-1 TRBD1 TGCAGTGCTAAGCCCTCCGGGACAGGGGGGTATTTT CSAKPSGTGGYF
TRBJ2-1 few TRBV4-2 TRBD2 TGTGCCAGCAGCCAGAACCCGGGACTAGCGTCCTACAATGAGCAGTTCTTC CASSQNPGLASYNEQFF
TRBJ2-7 NA TRBV4-3 NA TGCGCCAGCAGCCAAGATCGGCTGAACGAGCAGTACTTC CASSQDRLNEQYF
TRBJ2-5 few TRBV20-1 NA TGCAGTGCTAGGGGCCGGGGGACGGGGGAAACCCAGTACTTC CSARGRGTGETQYF
TRBJ2-1 few TRBV12-3/TRBV12-4 NA TGTGCCAGCAGCTTGGGACCTTCAGGTCCCAATGAGCAGTTCTTC CASSLGPSGPNEQFF
TRBJ2-5 NA TRBV12-3/TRBV12-4 NA TGTGCCACCCGCCGGGGGGCCTTAAGACAAGAGACCCAGTACTTC CATRRGALRQETQYF
TRBJ2-1 NA TRBV20-1 TRBD2 TGCAGTGCTAGATCCCCAGGGACTAGCGGGAGGAATGAGCAGTTCTTC CSARSPGTSGRNEQFF
TRBJ2-2 once TRBV27 NA TGTGCCAGCAGTTTATCAAGGGGTCTAGCCACCGGGGAGCTGTTTTTT CASSLSRGLATGELFF
TRBJ2-7 few TRBV10-3 NA TGTGCCATCAGTGAGGGCAATTTCGAGCAGTACTTC CAISEGNFEQYF
TRBJ2-7 NA TRBV9 NA TGTGCCAGCAGCAGCGGGACAGGAGCACGGGAAGAGCAGTACTTC CASSSGTGAREEQYF
TRBJ2-1 few TRBV12-3/TRBV12-4 TRBD1 TGTGCCAGCAGCCGGACAGGTAACAATGAGCAGTTCTTC CASSRTGNNEQFF
TRBJ1-1 many TRBV7-8 NA TGTGCCAGCAGCCAGTCACGTCCGGGGAACACTGAAGCTTTCTTT CASSQSRPGNTEAFF
TRBJ2-5 NA TRBV20-1 NA TGCAGTGCTAGGTCATCACGAGAGACCCAGTACTTC CSARSSRETQYF
TRBJ2-3 few TRBV6-1 NA TGTGCCAGCAGTGAGCCGGGGCGAGGCACAGATACGCAGTATTTT CASSEPGRGTDTQYF
TRBJ2-5 NA TRBV5-1 NA TGCGCCAGCAGTTCCGGACGGGGGTTGGAGACCCAGTACTTC CASSSGRGLETQYF
TRBJ2-5 NA TRBV7-7 TRBD2 TGTGCTAGCAGCTCGACTAGCTTGGGAGAGACCCAGTACTTC CASSSTSLGETQYF
TRBJ2-1 few TRBV7-6 TRBD1 TGTGCCAGCAGCTTATACCGACAGGGTGGCAATGAGCAGTTCTTC CASSLYRQGGNEQFF
TRBJ1-5 few TRBV6-5 NA TGTGCCAGCAGTTACGGGGAGGAATGGCCCCAGCATTTT CASSYGEEWPQHF
TRBJ2-3 NA TRBV5-1 NA TGCGCCAGCAGTTCCAACGAGCGATGGGGGCAGTATTTT CASSSNERWGQYF
TRBJ2-2 NA TRBV29-1 TRBD1 TGCAGCGTTCCTCGGACAGGGTACGGGGAGCTGTTTTTT CSVPRTGYGELFF
TRBJ2-3 few TRBV5-1 NA TGCGCCAGCAGCTTGAGCCACCTAGGGGGAGATACGCAGTATTTT CASSLSHLGGDTQYF
TRBJ2-3 few TRBV7-2 NA TGTGCCAGCAGCTTAATCCCGGGGATAGTGGCAGATACGCAGTATTTT CASSLIPGIVADTQYF
TRBJ2-2 NA TRBV7-3 TRBD2 TGTGCCAGCAGCTTAAGAAGGACTAGCGGGACGAGCACCGGGGAGCTGTTTTTT CASSLRRTSGTSTGELFF
TRBJ1-5 NA TRBV12-5 NA TGTGCTAGTGGTTTGCCAATCGAACATCAGCCCCAGCATTTT CASGLPIEHQPQHF
TRBJ1-1 NA TRBV3-1 NA TGTGCCAGCAGCCAGGACCTGGGTGAAGAAGCTTTCTTT CASSQDLGEEAFF
TRBJ2-1 few TRBV4-1 TRBD2 TGCGCCAGCAGAGTAAGCGAACTAGCGGGGGGTAGCTCCTACAATGAGCAGTTCTTC CASRVSELAGGSSYNEQFF
TRBJ2-5 NA TRBV6-5 NA TGTGCCAGCAGTTACACAATCGGGATTGGAGAGACCCAGTACTTC CASSYTIGIGETQYF
TRBJ2-1 NA TRBV7-2 TRBD1 TGTGCCAGCAGCTTAGCCGGAGGACAGGGAGACAATGAGCAGTTCTTC CASSLAGGQGDNEQFF
TRBJ1-5 few TRBV20-1 NA TGCAGTGCTAGCGGTCTCGTGGGGACCCAGCATTTT CSASGLVGTQHF
TRBJ2-5 NA TRBV20-1 NA TGCAGTTCTGGATCTAAAGAGACCCAGTACTTC CSSGSKETQYF
TRBJ2-7 few TRBV5-6 NA TGTGCCAGCAGCTTGCACTCTCGGCAGCACCACGAGCAGTACTTC CASSLHSRQHHEQYF
TRBJ2-7 few TRBV6-2/TRBV6-3 TRBD2 TGTGCCAGCAGAATTACCGGGACTAGCTCCTACGAGCAGTACTTC CASRITGTSSYEQYF
TRBJ2-1 NA TRBV7-9 NA TGTGCCAGCAGCTTGGGGGAGGCCAGGGGGAATGAGCAGTTCTTC CASSLGEARGNEQFF
TRBJ2-7 NA TRBV7-7 TRBD1 TGTGCTAGCAGCTTAGGAAGACAGGGTGGCGAGCAGTACTTC CASSLGRQGGEQYF
TRBJ2-5 NA TRBV9 TRBD1 TGTGCCAGCAGCGTCGACAGGGCGAGGCAAGAGACCCAGTACTTC CASSVDRARQETQYF
TRBJ1-1 NA TRBV10-3 NA TGTGCCATCAGTGGAGGCAGGGCTAACACTGAAGCTTTCTTT CAISGGRANTEAFF
TRBJ2-3 NA TRBV6-1 NA TGTGCCAGCACCAAACTGGCTAGCGGCACAGATACGCAGTATTTT CASTKLASGTDTQYF
TRBJ1-2 NA TRBV20-1 TRBD1 TGCAGTGCTGCCTCCGGGACAGGGATCGGCTACACCTTC CSAASGTGIGYTF
TRBJ2-1 many TRBV12-3/TRBV12-4 NA TGTGCCAGCAGTTTTGGGCAACAGCAGTTCTTC CASSFGQQQFF
TRBJ2-1 few TRBV7-2 TRBD2 TGTGCCAGCAGCCAACTAGCGGGAAGATACTCACACAATGAGCAGTTCTTC CASSQLAGRYSHNEQFF
TRBJ2-3 few TRBV5-1 NA TGCGCCAGCAGCTCCGGGACGGATTGGACAGATACGCAGTATTTT CASSSGTDWTDTQYF
TRBJ2-1 NA TRBV14 NA TGTGCCAGCAGCCAAGAGTACGGTGGGGAGCAGTTCTTC CASSQEYGGEQFF
TRBJ2-7 few TRBV7-9 TRBD1 TGTGCCAGCAGCTCAGGGGGATGGTCCTACGAGCAGTACTTC CASSSGGWSYEQYF
TRBJ2-1 few TRBV7-8 NA TGTGCCAGCAGCTCTGGCTGGGGAAGCGGTGAGCAGTTCTTC CASSSGWGSGEQFF